This T cell receptor beta chain was obtained from a study of radiotherapy plus CTLA-4 blockade in lung cancer. Study results and caveats: Early shifts in blood T cell clones, with interferon-beta, reportedly predicted response best.

J was trimmed by 4 bases and V by 2 bases; bases with no gene match: 8. Looked up from germline, CDR1 is SGHTA and CDR2 is FQGTGA. The length of the CDR3 is 16 residues. Profiled with immunoSEQ multiplex PCR; TCRdb holds only in-frame clones, not every one. In the table there are about 95,000 clones, about 83% of which are singletons. Comment on this clone: Its antigen is unknown.

The sequence was collected from a human donor with non-small cell lung cancer who had stable disease on radiotherapy plus ipilimumab. The specimen was peripheral blood, collected from a patient treated with radiotherapy plus ipilimumab. The rearrangement links TRBV7-3 to TRBJ2-3; 8 bases are a match to TRBD2. The chain's CDR3 is CASSLSSGGFADTQYF. CDR3 bases: TGTGCCAGCAGCTTATCGTCGGGGGGGTTTGCAGATACGCAGTATTTT.